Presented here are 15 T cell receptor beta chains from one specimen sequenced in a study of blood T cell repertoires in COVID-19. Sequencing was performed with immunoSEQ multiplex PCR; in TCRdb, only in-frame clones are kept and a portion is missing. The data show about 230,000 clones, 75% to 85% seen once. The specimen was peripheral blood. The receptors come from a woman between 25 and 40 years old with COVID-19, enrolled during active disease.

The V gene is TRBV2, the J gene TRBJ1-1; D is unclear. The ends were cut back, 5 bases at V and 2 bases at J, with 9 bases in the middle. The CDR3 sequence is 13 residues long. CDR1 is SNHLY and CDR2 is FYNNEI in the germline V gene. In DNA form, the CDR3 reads TGTGCCAGCAGTATTACAGCCAACACTGAAGCTTTCTTT. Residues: CASSITANTEAFF.

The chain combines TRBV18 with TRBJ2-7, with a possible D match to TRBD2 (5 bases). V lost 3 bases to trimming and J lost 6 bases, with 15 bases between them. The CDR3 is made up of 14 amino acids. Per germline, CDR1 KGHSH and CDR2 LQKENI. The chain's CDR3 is CASSPGGRGGEQYF. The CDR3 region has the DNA TGTGCCAGCTCACCTGGAGGAAGAGGAGGCGAGCAGTACTTC.

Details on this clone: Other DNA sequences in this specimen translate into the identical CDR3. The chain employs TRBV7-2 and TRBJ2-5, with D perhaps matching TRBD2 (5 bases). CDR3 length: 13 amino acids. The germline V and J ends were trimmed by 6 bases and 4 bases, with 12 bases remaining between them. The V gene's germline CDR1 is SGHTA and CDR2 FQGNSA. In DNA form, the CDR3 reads TGTGCCAGCAGTCTTTGGGAGACAGAGACCCAGTACTTC. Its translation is CASSLWETETQYF. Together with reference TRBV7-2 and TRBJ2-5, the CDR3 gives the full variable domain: GAGVSQSPSNKVTEKGKDVELRCDPISGHTALYWYRQSLGQGLEFLIYFQGNSAPDKSGLPSDRFSAERTGGSVSTLTIQRTQQEDSAVYLCASSLWETETQYFGPGTRLLVL.

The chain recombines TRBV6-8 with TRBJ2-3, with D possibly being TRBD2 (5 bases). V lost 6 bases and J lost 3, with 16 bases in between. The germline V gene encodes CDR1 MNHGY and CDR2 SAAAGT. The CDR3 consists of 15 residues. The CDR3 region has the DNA TGTGCCAGCAGATCACGTCGAGGGCTAACAGATACGCAGTATTTT. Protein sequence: CASRSRRGLTDTQYF.

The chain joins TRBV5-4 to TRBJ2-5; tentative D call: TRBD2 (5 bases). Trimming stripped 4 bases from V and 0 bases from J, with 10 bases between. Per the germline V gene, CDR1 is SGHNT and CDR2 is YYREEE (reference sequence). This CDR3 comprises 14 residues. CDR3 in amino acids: CASSLRAYQETQYF. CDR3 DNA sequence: TGTGCCAGCAGCCTGAGGGCGTACCAAGAGACCCAGTACTTC.

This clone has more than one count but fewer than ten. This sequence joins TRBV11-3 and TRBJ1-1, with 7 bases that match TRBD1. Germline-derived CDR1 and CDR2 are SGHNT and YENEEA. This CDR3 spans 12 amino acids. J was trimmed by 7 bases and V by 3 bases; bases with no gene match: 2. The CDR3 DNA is TGTGCCAGCAGCTTTGCAGGGGGTGAAGCTTTCTTT. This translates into CASSFAGGEAFF.

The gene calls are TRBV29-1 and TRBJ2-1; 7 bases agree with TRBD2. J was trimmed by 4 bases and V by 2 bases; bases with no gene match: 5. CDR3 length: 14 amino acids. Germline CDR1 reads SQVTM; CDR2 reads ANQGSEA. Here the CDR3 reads CSVEPRTSYNEQFF. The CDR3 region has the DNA TGCAGCGTTGAACCCCGGACTAGTTACAATGAGCAGTTCTTC.

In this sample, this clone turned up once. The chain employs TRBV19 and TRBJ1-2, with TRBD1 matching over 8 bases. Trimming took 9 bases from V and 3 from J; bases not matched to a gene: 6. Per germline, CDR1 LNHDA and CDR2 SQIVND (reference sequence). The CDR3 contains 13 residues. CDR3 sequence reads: CASGQGYDYGYTF. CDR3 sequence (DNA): TGTGCCAGCGGACAGGGATATGACTATGGCTACACCTTC.

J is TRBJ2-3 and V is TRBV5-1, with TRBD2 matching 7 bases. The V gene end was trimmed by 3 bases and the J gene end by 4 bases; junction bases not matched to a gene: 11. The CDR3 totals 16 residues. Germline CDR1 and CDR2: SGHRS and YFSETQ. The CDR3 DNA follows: TGCGCCAGCAGCTGGGGAGGCGGGGGTGGCGCAGATACGCAGTATTTT. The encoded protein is CASSWGGGGGADTQYF. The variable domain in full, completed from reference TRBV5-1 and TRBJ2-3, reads KAGVTQTPRYLIKTRGQQVTLSCSPISGHRSVSWYQQTPGQGLQFLFEYFSETQRNKGNFPGRFSGRQFSNSRSEMNVSTLELGDSALYLCASSWGGGGGADTQYFGPGTRLTVL.

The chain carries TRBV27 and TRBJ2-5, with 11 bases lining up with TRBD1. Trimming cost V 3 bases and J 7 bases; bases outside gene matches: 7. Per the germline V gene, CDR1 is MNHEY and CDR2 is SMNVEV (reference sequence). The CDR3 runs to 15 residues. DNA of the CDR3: TGTGCCAGCAGTTTCGCGGACAGGGGGCGAGGGACCCAGTACTTC. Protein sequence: CASSFADRGRGTQYF.

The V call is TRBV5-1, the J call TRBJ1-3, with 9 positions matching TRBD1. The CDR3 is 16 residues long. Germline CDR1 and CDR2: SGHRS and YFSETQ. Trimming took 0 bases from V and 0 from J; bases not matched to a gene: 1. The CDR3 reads CASSLVGQGSGNTIYF. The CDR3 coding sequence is TGCGCCAGCAGCTTGGTGGGACAGGGCTCTGGAAACACCATATATTTT.

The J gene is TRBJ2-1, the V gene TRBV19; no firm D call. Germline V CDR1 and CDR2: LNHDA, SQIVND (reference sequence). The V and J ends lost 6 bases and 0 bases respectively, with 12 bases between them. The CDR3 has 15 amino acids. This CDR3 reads CASSNSLSSYNEQFF. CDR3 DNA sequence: TGTGCCAGTAGCAATAGCCTCAGCTCCTACAATGAGCAGTTCTTC.

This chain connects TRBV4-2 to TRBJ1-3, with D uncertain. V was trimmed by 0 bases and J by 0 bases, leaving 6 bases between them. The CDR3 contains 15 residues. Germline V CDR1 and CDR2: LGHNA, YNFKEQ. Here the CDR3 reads CASSQDAHSGNTIYF. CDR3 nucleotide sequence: TGTGCCAGCAGCCAAGACGCGCACTCTGGAAACACCATATATTTT.

The chain's CDR3 is CASSSRSGSSGDQETQYF. The CDR3 region has the DNA TGTGCCAGCAGCTCCCGGTCGGGCTCTAGCGGGGATCAAGAGACCCAGTACTTC. The chain carries TRBV7-7 and TRBJ2-5; 9 bases line up with TRBD2. The germline V gene encodes CDR1 SSHAT and CDR2 FNYEAQ (reference sequence). The CDR3 runs to 18 residues. Trimming took 4 bases from V and 2 from J; bases not matched to a gene: 14.

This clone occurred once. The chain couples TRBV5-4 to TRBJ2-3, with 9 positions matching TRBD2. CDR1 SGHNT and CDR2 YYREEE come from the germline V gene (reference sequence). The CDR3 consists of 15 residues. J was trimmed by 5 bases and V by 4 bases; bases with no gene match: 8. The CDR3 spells CASSLPSGALDTQYF. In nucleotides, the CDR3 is TGTGCCAGCAGCCTCCCTAGCGGGGCGCTAGATACGCAGTATTTT.